Listed here are 8 T cell receptor beta chains from one sample, sequenced in a study of blood T cell repertoires in COVID-19 (TCRdb year 2020). Library prep was done by the immunoSEQ multiplex PCR assay. TCRdb's version of the immuneACCESS table is confined to in-frame rearrangements and falls short of the full clone set. An unresolved V gene accounts for under half of the shortfall where checked; the remainder is of unknown origin. The sample table shows fewer than 250,000 clones, and roughly 90% are seen once. The ten largest clones capture roughly 6.5% of the sample. The material sequenced was peripheral blood. The origin of the receptors is a man between 60 and 70 years old who had recovered from COVID-19.

This clone has just one count. The gene calls are TRBV18 and TRBJ2-5; D uncertain. The CDR3 covers 15 residues. V dropped 3 bases and J dropped 2 bases, with 13 bases sitting between them. CDR1 KGHSH and CDR2 LQKENI come from the germline V gene. CDR3 in DNA: TGTGCCAGCTCACCCTCTCTCAGGCCACAAGAGACCCAGTACTTC. Its protein product is CASSPSLRPQETQYF. Full variable domain (rest looked up from reference TRBV18 and TRBJ2-5): NAGVMQNPRHLVRRRGQEARLRCSPMKGHSHVYWYRQLPEEGLKFMVYLQKENIIDESGMPKERFSAEFPKEGPSILRIQQVVRGDSAAYFCASSPSLRPQETQYFGPGTRLLVL.

The chain has TRBV28 and TRBJ1-3; unclear D gene. CDR1 is MDHEN and CDR2 is SYDVKM in the germline V gene. The CDR3 consists of 14 residues. V was cut by 8 bases and J by 0 bases, with 11 bases left in between. The CDR3 DNA is TGTGCCAGCTGGGCCTGGAACTCTGGAAACACCATATATTTT. The encoded protein is CASWAWNSGNTIYF.

This chain links TRBV7-8 with TRBJ2-3, with 10 bases that match TRBD1. With V trimmed by 2 bases and J by 8 bases, 7 bases remained unmatched. This CDR3 region has 15 residues. CDR1 is SGHVS and CDR2 is FQNEAQ in the germline V gene. The CDR3 loop reads CASSLYRQGAATQYF. The CDR3 DNA is TGTGCCAGCAGCTTATACAGACAGGGGGCGGCTACGCAGTATTTT.

V is TRBV18 and J is TRBJ2-5, with D maybe TRBD2 (6 bases). This CDR3 spans 15 amino acids. CDR1 is KGHSH and CDR2 is LQKENI in the germline V gene. The ends were cut back, 2 bases at V and 4 bases at J, with 14 bases in the middle. The CDR3 nucleotides are TGTGCCAGCTCACCAGTGGGAGGAGCCCCAGAGACCCAGTACTTC. Translated, it gives CASSPVGGAPETQYF.

This clone was observed once. The V call is TRBV6-5, the J call TRBJ2-6, with a possible D match to TRBD1 (6 bases). The V gene lost 6 bases and the J gene lost 2 bases, with 11 bases spanning the gap. This CDR3 region has 15 residues. CDR1 MNHEY and CDR2 SVGAGI come from the germline V gene. The CDR3: CASRPTGPGANVLTF. Here the CDR3 DNA reads TGTGCCAGCAGGCCAACAGGGCCTGGGGCCAACGTCCTGACTTTC.

The chain carries TRBV2 and TRBJ1-4, with TRBD1 matching 7 bases. The CDR3 is 18 residues long. V shed 4 bases, J shed 6 bases, and the junction held 17 bases outside the gene matches. Germline V CDR1 and CDR2: SNHLY, FYNNEI. CDR3 residues: CASSVTGDRDLVDEKLFF. CDR3 nucleotide sequence: TGTGCCAGCAGTGTCACCGGAGACAGGGACCTTGTTGATGAAAAACTGTTTTTT.

This chain connects TRBV11-2 to TRBJ2-3; weak D call: TRBD2 (5 bases). Germline CDR1 is SGHAT and CDR2 is FQNNGV. Trimming removed 5 bases at V and 1 base at J, with 22 bases between. This CDR3 contains 18 residues. The CDR3 DNA follows: TGTGCCAGCAGCCCCCGTTCCGGGTCTAGCAGCCGCACAGATACGCAGTATTTT. This gives the protein CASSPRSGSSSRTDTQYF.

The J gene is TRBJ1-1, the V gene TRBV5-1, with 9 bases fitting TRBD1. Trimming took 4 bases from V and 2 from J; bases not matched to a gene: 3. Germline V lookup: CDR1 SGHRS, CDR2 YFSETQ. The CDR3 spans 14 residues. The DNA for the CDR3 is TGCGCCAGCAGCCCGGGACAGGGTAACACTGAAGCTTTCTTT. Its protein product is CASSPGQGNTEAFF. Variable domain in full (rest from reference TRBV5-1 and TRBJ1-1): KAGVTQTPRYLIKTRGQQVTLSCSPISGHRSVSWYQQTPGQGLQFLFEYFSETQRNKGNFPGRFSGRQFSNSRSEMNVSTLELGDSALYLCASSPGQGNTEAFFGQGTRLTVV.